This record looks at one T cell receptor beta chain sequence and its context. In this sample, this clonotype turned up a few times. The target of this receptor is not known. At one end the junction does not follow the germline gene, possibly because of a read error. The data were taken from a study of immune heterogeneity within non-small cell lung tumors (dated by TCRdb to 2017 to 2018). At the level of the whole study: By histology, the tumors included roughly ten non-squamous carcinomas, several squamous cell carcinomas and 1 tumor not otherwise specified. To examine intratumoral immune heterogeneity, the study used whole-exome sequencing, RNA-seq and TCR beta repertoire sequencing on multiple spatially distinct regions of each NSCLC tumor. TCR repertoires were analyzed from around 57 tumor loci of roughly 16 patients, whereas transcriptome data were available for only about 46 loci from more than nine patients. Neoantigen binding to each patient's HLA alleles was predicted with netMHCpan-3.0 for mutant peptides of 8 to 11 amino acids. The study at large found these results: Local tumor mutational burden and local T-cell repertoire clonality had a statistically significant but moderate positive correlation (R about 0.34). Individual patients mostly had different high-frequency TCR beta clonotypes. Within a patient, the same dominant CDR3B clonotypes appeared at multiple loci, but different tumor locations also contained unique high-frequency clones.

Inclusive of the bounding cysteine and phenylalanine, the CDR3 is 15 residues long. The only DNA kept is the CDR3, 45 bases in frame from the first base. CDR1 and CDR2 were assigned from the germline V gene as SGHRS and YFSETQ. The TCR beta CDR3 region was amplified with a multiplex PCR system, in which a first round of 10 to 11 cycles was run using 32 V-gene forward and 13 J-gene reverse primers. First-round PCR used a QIAGEN Multiplex PCR Kit, and primer sequences were filed in Chinese patent CN105087789A. Illumina universal primers were added in a second PCR round performed with the Phusion High-Fidelity PCR Kit. The TCR libraries underwent paired-end sequencing with a read length of 151 bp on the Illumina HiSeq X Ten platform. In the source study's methods: Cutadapt removed reads without multiplex PCR primers, PEAR merged read pairs, and MiXCR with default settings called CDR3 regions. Shannon entropy measured repertoire diversity, while clonality was calculated as one minus the Shannon entropy divided by the ln of the count of productive unique sequences. A clonotype counted as a dominant or high-frequency T-cell clone when its frequency was 0.5% or higher. TCRdb reworked the public reads: Q25 trimming with fastp, MiXCR clone assembly, productive beta chains retained. Rows with one shared CDR3 protein collapse into an entry with the most common genes and DNA. TCRdb's processing, not the authors', yielded these V and J calls. Here the sample has 4,000 to 4,500 distinct CDR3 sequences; less than 25% occur a single time. 8.5% to 10% of the sample is taken by the ten largest.

Genomic DNA extracted from bulk tumor tissue served as TCR template, with roughly 600 ng gDNA amplified per sample. During surgery, multiple biopsies were taken from each primary tumor, with sampling sites spaced as far apart as possible within the tumor mass. Patients in the study cohort, which was described as untreated, were newly diagnosed NSCLC cases going through curative surgery. Donors were about 16 newly diagnosed non-small cell lung cancer patients undergoing surgery with curative intent. A couple of independent pathologists examined the resected tumor masses. Only high-quality DNA and RNA samples were carried forward to sequencing.

The sample was lung tumor tissue. Here the chain combines TRBV5-1 and TRBJ2-2, and the D gene may be TRBD2, 6 bases matching. The receptor comes from a man aged 45 to 65 with non-small cell lung cancer. The CDR3: CAGSPSTGGEGGLFF. At the DNA level, the sequence is TGCGCCGGCAGCCCAAGCACAGGCGGGGAAGGAGGCCTGTTTTTT.